Ten or more counts support the clone carrying this T cell receptor (beta chain). Its antigen is undetermined. This specimen belongs to a study of T cells in Graves' hyperthyroidism and ophthalmopathy. RNA transcripts provided the source from which TCR beta CDR3 regions were amplified. The HTBI set primed first-round TCR CDR3 RT-PCR. A single record per CDR3 protein comes from TCRdb applying MiXCR to the multiplex PCR reads. The sample consists of a few hundred thousand distinct CDR3 sequences, about 43% of them appearing once. This CDR3 has 14 residues. CDR1 and CDR2 from the germline V gene are DFQATT and SNEGSKA (reference sequence). J gave up 1 base and V 2 bases, and 4 bases lay outside the gene matches. General study results and limits: Model output signaled ophthalmopathy a median approximately 6.2 months ahead of onset. Most thyroid-expanded clonotypes above 0.001 were also found in blood.

Pregnant or lactating patients were excluded, as were those with uncontrolled infection or other autoimmune disease. The sequenced sample was peripheral blood or thyroid tissue (not recorded which). This rearrangement joins TRBV20-1 to TRBJ2-5; 7 bases match TRBD2. The source of this sequence is an adult woman with Graves' disease, either hyperthyroidism or ophthalmopathy (not recorded which). The CDR3 loop reads CSARPAGAQETQYF. CDR3 bases: TGCAGTGCTAGACCGGCGGGAGCCCAAGAGACCCAGTACTTC.